A selection of T cell receptor beta chains follows, all from one sample in a study of T-cell reconstitution after alpha-beta-depleted transplantation in children. One entry per CDR3 protein, called by TCRdb with MiXCR from the PCR reads. Of about 640,000 distinct CDR3 sequences listed, 13% were seen once; the top ten hold about 2.2%. The material sequenced was PBMCs, mostly from graft donor cells, taken 360 days after TCRalphabeta/CD19-depleted stem cell transplant. The receptors derive from a male patient younger than 18 who had a stem cell transplant for acute myeloid leukemia, so the T cells may come from the graft donor. Both conserved end residues are part of each CDR3. D genes are given only for firm matches. Clone size is stated in some rows and not others, as once, few, many or a class when expanded.

>14|TRBJ2-3|-|-|TRBV19
CASSSGGNTDTQYF
TGTGCCAGTAGTTCCGGCGGGAACACAGATACGCAGTATTTT
>15|TRBJ2-2|-|-|TRBV14
CASSQVSPNTGELFF
TGTGCCAGCAGCCAAGTCAGCCCGAACACCGGGGAGCTGTTTTTT
>12|TRBJ1-1|-|many|TRBV29-1
CSVLPVNTEAFF
TGCAGCGTCCTCCCGGTAAACACTGAAGCTTTCTTT
>13|TRBJ2-7|TRBD1|-|TRBV30
CAWGQGNSYEQYF
TGTGCCTGGGGACAGGGCAATTCCTACGAGCAGTACTTC
>15|TRBJ2-7|TRBD1|-|TRBV5-1
CASSPTGQGSYEQYF
TGCGCCAGCAGTCCCACGGGACAGGGGTCCTACGAGCAGTACTTC
>14|TRBJ2-5|TRBD2|few|TRBV6-2/TRBV6-3
CASRAWTSAETQYF
TGTGCCAGCAGAGCTTGGACTAGCGCAGAGACCCAGTACTTC
>15|TRBJ2-7|-|-|TRBV23-1
CASSQVQTFPYEQYF
TGCGCCAGCAGTCAAGTACAGACATTCCCCTACGAGCAGTACTTC
>16|TRBJ2-6|-|-|TRBV10-3
CAISESGSPGANVLTF
TGTGCCATCAGTGAGTCAGGGAGCCCTGGGGCCAACGTCCTGACTTTC
>13|TRBJ2-7|-|many|TRBV20-1
CSARGGRASEQYF
TGCAGTGCTAGGGGGGGCAGAGCCTCCGAGCAGTACTTC
>16|TRBJ2-7|-|few|TRBV20-1
CSAGWTHRGGTHEQYF
TGCAGTGCCGGCTGGACGCACAGGGGAGGGACCCACGAGCAGTACTTC
>17|TRBJ1-5|TRBD1|-|TRBV19
CASSISDRGSGNQPQHF
TGTGCCAGTAGTATCTCTGACAGGGGGTCAGGCAATCAGCCCCAGCATTTT
>14|TRBJ2-1|TRBD2|few|TRBV20-1
CSAKGWEGNNEQFF
TGCAGTGCTAAGGGGTGGGAGGGGAACAATGAGCAGTTCTTC
>16|TRBJ2-2|TRBD2|many|TRBV5-6
CASSLIGRAGGGELFF
TGTGCCAGCAGCTTGATCGGGAGGGCCGGCGGCGGGGAGCTGTTTTTT
>16|TRBJ2-1|TRBD1|-|TRBV12-3/TRBV12-4
CASSLGGQITYNEQFF
TGTGCCAGCAGTTTAGGGGGACAGATCACCTACAATGAGCAGTTCTTC
>14|TRBJ2-1|-|few|TRBV6-1
CASRSARAYNEQFF
TGTGCCAGCAGAAGCGCGCGAGCCTACAATGAGCAGTTCTTC
>14|TRBJ2-5|-|-|TRBV19
CASSVRVEEKTQYF
TGTGCCAGTAGTGTGAGGGTTGAGGAGAAGACCCAGTACTTC
>14|TRBJ1-1|-|-|TRBV5-1
CASSFLRGNTEAFF
TGCGCCAGCAGCTTTTTGAGAGGGAACACTGAAGCTTTCTTT
>10|TRBJ2-1|-|once|TRBV2
CASRVNEQFF
TGTGCCAGCAGGGTGAATGAGCAGTTCTTC
>15|TRBJ2-7|TRBD2|many|TRBV7-3
CASSPLAGGPHEQYF
TGTGCCAGCAGCCCACTAGCGGGAGGGCCCCACGAGCAGTACTTC
>14|TRBJ2-7|TRBD2|-|TRBV7-9
CASNKGLAGYEQYF
TGTGCCAGCAACAAGGGACTAGCGGGATACGAGCAGTACTTC
>15|TRBJ2-7|-|many|TRBV21-1
CASSKDGSGSHQQYF
TGTGCCAGCAGCAAAGATGGTAGCGGGAGTCACCAGCAGTACTTC
>17|TRBJ2-3|TRBD2|-|TRBV28
CASSFGVAGAFSDTQYF
TGTGCCAGCAGTTTTGGGGTGGCGGGAGCTTTTTCAGATACGCAGTATTTT
>16|TRBJ2-1|TRBD2|few|TRBV27
CASSLVGAGGPNEQFF
TGTGCCAGCAGTTTAGTGGGAGCGGGAGGGCCTAATGAGCAGTTCTTC
>13|TRBJ2-5|-|-|TRBV5-1
CASSLLGRETQYF
TGCGCCAGCAGCTTGCTGGGCAGGGAGACCCAGTACTTC
>19|TRBJ2-2|TRBD2|few|TRBV6-2/TRBV6-3
CASTNPGLAGVPRGGELFF
TGTGCCAGCACCAACCCGGGACTAGCGGGAGTCCCTCGGGGCGGGGAGCTGTTTTTT
>16|TRBJ2-5|TRBD2|-|TRBV29-1
CSVDGLAGGPGETQYF
TGCAGCGTTGACGGACTAGCGGGAGGGCCCGGGGAGACCCAGTACTTC
>13|TRBJ2-1|TRBD1|many|TRBV12-3/TRBV12-4
CASRGQRYNEQFF
TGTGCCAGCAGGGGACAGAGGTACAATGAGCAGTTCTTC
>12|TRBJ2-7|-|-|TRBV10-3
CAISEPPLEQYF
TGTGCCATCAGTGAACCACCCCTCGAGCAGTACTTC
>12|TRBJ2-3|-|many|TRBV29-1
CSARFSTDTQYF
TGCAGCGCCCGATTCAGCACAGATACGCAGTATTTT
>16|TRBJ2-1|-|few|TRBV28
CASTIREGGSYNEQFF
TGTGCCAGCACCATTCGAGAGGGGGGCTCCTACAATGAGCAGTTCTTC
>15|TRBJ2-1|TRBD2|many|TRBV11-3
CASSLGTSPYNEQFF
TGTGCCAGCAGCTTAGGGACTAGCCCCTACAATGAGCAGTTCTTC
>15|TRBJ1-5|-|many|TRBV15
CATSRDVQDNQPQHF
TGTGCCACCAGCAGAGATGTACAGGACAATCAGCCCCAGCATTTT
>11|TRBJ2-1|TRBD2|few|TRBV7-9
CASSWTSLQFF
TGTGCCAGCAGCTGGACTAGTTTGCAGTTCTTC
>15|TRBJ2-1|-|few|TRBV7-8
CASSSRDVFYNEQFF
TGTGCCAGCAGCTCACGGGACGTTTTCTACAATGAGCAGTTCTTC
>16|TRBJ2-7|-|many|TRBV28
CASSPIPGGASYEQYF
TGTGCCAGCAGTCCTATACCGGGCGGGGCCTCCTACGAGCAGTACTTC